These T cell receptor beta chains were read from a single sample in a study of blood T cell repertoires in COVID-19. Libraries were prepared by immunoSEQ multiplex PCR; TCRdb keeps only in-frame clonotypes and omits some of them. The table includes over 90,000 clones, around 87% detected once. Sequenced sample: peripheral blood. These receptors were taken from a human donor in a cohort sampled during active COVID-19. Both conserved end residues are part of each CDR3. Fields, in order: CDR3 length, clone size, J gene, D gene, V gene, CDR3 protein, CDR3 DNA. A D gene is named only where the DNA matches it firmly. Rows give clone size only sometimes, using once, few, many, or a class for an expanded clone.

len: 12; abundance: few; j_gene: TRBJ1-2; d_gene: NA; v_gene: TRBV2; CDR3aa: CASNQEGYGYTF; CDR3nt: TGTGCCAGCAACCAGGAGGGCTATGGCTACACCTTC
len: 12; abundance: NA; j_gene: TRBJ1-4; d_gene: NA; v_gene: TRBV3-1/TRBV3-2; CDR3aa: CASSLNREKLFF; CDR3nt: TGTGCCAGCAGTCTGAATCGGGAAAAACTGTTTTTT
len: 16; abundance: NA; j_gene: TRBJ2-2; d_gene: TRBD2; v_gene: TRBV3-1/TRBV3-2; CDR3aa: CASSHASGTSTGELFF; CDR3nt: TGTGCCAGCAGCCACGCTAGCGGGACTTCCACCGGGGAGCTGTTTTTT
len: 16; abundance: once; j_gene: TRBJ2-3; d_gene: NA; v_gene: TRBV5-1; CDR3aa: CASSLRAGARTDTQYF; CDR3nt: TGCGCCAGCAGCCTTAGGGCGGGGGCCCGCACAGATACGCAGTATTTT
len: 16; abundance: NA; j_gene: TRBJ1-5; d_gene: NA; v_gene: TRBV10-2; CDR3aa: CASSESGGAGNQPQHF; CDR3nt: TGCGCCAGCAGTGAGTCAGGAGGGGCGGGCAATCAGCCCCAGCATTTT
len: 16; abundance: NA; j_gene: TRBJ2-2; d_gene: TRBD1; v_gene: TRBV5-1; CDR3aa: CASSYRTGGGTGELFF; CDR3nt: TGCGCCAGCAGCTACCGGACAGGGGGAGGCACCGGGGAGCTGTTTTTT
len: 16; abundance: once; j_gene: TRBJ1-1; d_gene: NA; v_gene: TRBV7-8; CDR3aa: CASSVPGTARGSKAFF; CDR3nt: TGTGCCAGCAGCGTCCCCGGGACTGCCCGAGGTTCGAAAGCTTTCTTT
len: 15; abundance: few; j_gene: TRBJ1-4; d_gene: TRBD1; v_gene: TRBV18; CDR3aa: CASSQQGAPNEKLFF; CDR3nt: TGTGCCAGCTCACAACAGGGGGCACCTAATGAAAAACTGTTTTTT
len: 13; abundance: NA; j_gene: TRBJ1-1; d_gene: TRBD1; v_gene: TRBV7-2; CDR3aa: CASSYDRATEAFF; CDR3nt: TGTGCCAGCAGTTATGACAGGGCCACTGAAGCTTTCTTT
len: 15; abundance: once; j_gene: TRBJ2-1; d_gene: TRBD1; v_gene: TRBV7-9; CDR3aa: CASSSRGTGNNEQFF; CDR3nt: TGTGCCAGCAGCTCAAGGGGGACAGGGAACAATGAGCAGTTCTTC
len: 15; abundance: NA; j_gene: TRBJ2-1; d_gene: TRBD1; v_gene: TRBV7-9; CDR3aa: CASSHTGAEQRSKFF; CDR3nt: TGTGCCAGCAGCCACACAGGGGCCGAACAAAGAAGCAAGTTCTTC
len: 13; abundance: NA; j_gene: TRBJ2-7; d_gene: NA; v_gene: TRBV7-9; CDR3aa: CASSLSHSHEQYF; CDR3nt: TGTGCCAGCAGCTTAAGCCACAGTCACGAGCAGTACTTC
len: 14; abundance: NA; j_gene: TRBJ2-7; d_gene: NA; v_gene: TRBV5-1; CDR3aa: CASSLENAGYEQYF; CDR3nt: TGCGCCAGCAGCTTAGAAAACGCCGGTTACGAGCAGTACTTC
len: 15; abundance: NA; j_gene: TRBJ1-4; d_gene: TRBD1; v_gene: TRBV5-6; CDR3aa: CASSSSGGIREKLFF; CDR3nt: TGTGCCAGCAGCTCTTCAGGGGGCATCCGTGAAAAACTGTTTTTT
len: 11; abundance: NA; j_gene: TRBJ2-7; d_gene: NA; v_gene: TRBV29-1; CDR3aa: CSVDRGYEQYF; CDR3nt: TGCAGCGTTGACAGGGGCTACGAGCAGTACTTC
len: 17; abundance: NA; j_gene: TRBJ2-1; d_gene: NA; v_gene: TRBV7-9; CDR3aa: CASSSAPGLGYYNEQFF; CDR3nt: TGTGCCAGCAGCTCAGCCCCCGGTTTGGGCTACTACAATGAGCAGTTCTTC
len: 16; abundance: NA; j_gene: TRBJ1-2; d_gene: NA; v_gene: TRBV6-5; CDR3aa: CASSSPFTQGVHGYTF; CDR3nt: TGTGCCAGCAGTTCACCCTTTACGCAGGGCGTTCATGGCTACACCTTC
len: 21; abundance: NA; j_gene: TRBJ1-1; d_gene: NA; v_gene: TRBV4-1; CDR3aa: CASSQDHLAGRGNQGNTEAFF; CDR3nt: TGCGCCAGCAGCCAAGATCATTTGGCAGGGCGCGGAAACCAAGGAAACACTGAAGCTTTCTTT
len: 16; abundance: NA; j_gene: TRBJ2-5; d_gene: TRBD1; v_gene: TRBV5-1; CDR3aa: CASSLRGQGSGETQYF; CDR3nt: TGCGCCAGCAGCTTGCGCGGACAGGGGTCGGGGGAGACCCAGTACTTC
len: 17; abundance: NA; j_gene: TRBJ2-3; d_gene: NA; v_gene: TRBV9; CDR3aa: CASSVGRVQAPSDTQYF; CDR3nt: TGTGCCAGCAGCGTAGGCAGGGTCCAAGCGCCGTCAGATACGCAGTATTTT
len: 13; abundance: NA; j_gene: TRBJ2-3; d_gene: NA; v_gene: TRBV10-1; CDR3aa: CASSRGNTDTQYF; CDR3nt: TGCGCCAGCAGCAGGGGTAACACAGATACGCAGTATTTT
len: 17; abundance: NA; j_gene: TRBJ2-3; d_gene: NA; v_gene: TRBV18; CDR3aa: CASSPTTRQGGTDTQYF; CDR3nt: TGTGCCAGCTCACCCACCACCCGACAGGGAGGAACAGATACGCAGTATTTT
len: 15; abundance: NA; j_gene: TRBJ2-1; d_gene: NA; v_gene: TRBV6-5; CDR3aa: CASSLGLSSYNEQFF; CDR3nt: TGTGCCAGCAGTCTCGGACTAAGCTCCTACAATGAGCAGTTCTTC
len: 13; abundance: NA; j_gene: TRBJ2-7; d_gene: NA; v_gene: TRBV6-5; CDR3aa: CASSYRTTYEQYF; CDR3nt: TGTGCCAGCAGTTACCGGACAACCTACGAGCAGTACTTC
len: 14; abundance: NA; j_gene: TRBJ1-4; d_gene: NA; v_gene: TRBV11-2; CDR3aa: CASSSQGRVEKLFF; CDR3nt: TGTGCCAGCAGCTCTCAGGGGAGGGTCGAAAAACTGTTTTTT
len: 15; abundance: NA; j_gene: TRBJ2-3; d_gene: TRBD2; v_gene: TRBV5-1; CDR3aa: CASSLMRGSTDTQYF; CDR3nt: TGCGCCAGCAGCTTGATGCGGGGGAGCACAGATACGCAGTATTTT
len: 13; abundance: once; j_gene: TRBJ2-7; d_gene: TRBD1; v_gene: TRBV6-6; CDR3aa: CASSKGTGYEQYF; CDR3nt: TGTGCCAGCAGTAAGGGGACAGGCTACGAGCAGTACTTC
len: 15; abundance: NA; j_gene: TRBJ2-7; d_gene: NA; v_gene: TRBV14; CDR3aa: CASSLSVGARYEQYF; CDR3nt: TGTGCCAGCAGCCTATCCGTTGGGGCGCGGTACGAGCAGTACTTC
len: 15; abundance: NA; j_gene: TRBJ2-2; d_gene: NA; v_gene: TRBV19; CDR3aa: CASSISGKNTGELFF; CDR3nt: TGTGCCAGTAGTATCTCGGGGAAGAACACCGGGGAGCTGTTTTTT
len: 17; abundance: many; j_gene: TRBJ2-5; d_gene: TRBD2; v_gene: TRBV11-2; CDR3aa: CASSLGSSSGGVETQYF; CDR3nt: TGTGCCAGCAGCTTAGGATCGTCCAGCGGGGGTGTGGAGACCCAGTACTTC
len: 15; abundance: NA; j_gene: TRBJ2-1; d_gene: TRBD2; v_gene: TRBV5-5; CDR3aa: CASSLGLAEHNEQFF; CDR3nt: TGTGCCAGCAGCTTGGGACTAGCGGAACACAATGAGCAGTTCTTC
len: 14; abundance: once; j_gene: TRBJ2-4; d_gene: TRBD1; v_gene: TRBV7-9; CDR3aa: CASSLVAGGNIQYF; CDR3nt: TGTGCCAGCAGCTTAGTGGCAGGGGGAAACATTCAGTACTTC